A selection of T cell receptor beta chains follows, all from one sample in a study of blood T cell repertoires in COVID-19. Libraries were prepared by immunoSEQ multiplex PCR; TCRdb keeps only in-frame clonotypes and omits some of them. The sample shows approximately 170,000 clones, less than 90% of them seen only once. Input material: peripheral blood. These receptor sequences come from a woman in her seventies with acute or convalescent COVID-19. The CDR3 runs from the conserved cysteine through the conserved F or W. D genes are given only for firm matches. Some rows have no size entry. The others give once, few or many, or a class for an expanded clone.

cdr3_aa: CASSLERGLAYEQYF
cdr3_nt: TGTGCCAGCAGCTTAGAGCGGGGCCTCGCCTACGAGCAGTACTTC
j_call: TRBJ2-7
v_call: TRBV7-2
d_call: TRBD2
clone_size: NA

cdr3_aa: CATSRAGGANTEAFF
cdr3_nt: TGCGCCACGAGTAGGGCAGGGGGTGCGAACACTGAAGCTTTCTTT
j_call: TRBJ1-1
v_call: TRBV5-1
d_call: TRBD1
clone_size: few

cdr3_aa: CASSGLGRGVYGYTF
cdr3_nt: TGTGCCAGCAGTGGATTGGGCAGGGGAGTCTATGGCTACACCTTC
j_call: TRBJ1-2
v_call: TRBV2
d_call: NA
clone_size: NA

cdr3_aa: CAISRQHSYEQYF
cdr3_nt: TGTGCCATCAGTCGACAGCACTCCTACGAGCAGTACTTC
j_call: TRBJ2-7
v_call: TRBV10-3
d_call: NA
clone_size: NA

cdr3_aa: CASSRDRGKPGELFF
cdr3_nt: TGTGCCAGCAGCAGGGACAGGGGAAAGCCCGGGGAGCTGTTTTTT
j_call: TRBJ2-2
v_call: TRBV6-5
d_call: TRBD1
clone_size: NA

cdr3_aa: CASSLGGIYQPQHF
cdr3_nt: TGTGCCAGCAGCCTGGGGGGGATTTATCAGCCCCAGCATTTT
j_call: TRBJ1-5
v_call: TRBV9
d_call: NA
clone_size: NA

cdr3_aa: CASSFSYQETQYF
cdr3_nt: TGTGCCAGCAGTTTCTCCTATCAAGAGACCCAGTACTTC
j_call: TRBJ2-5
v_call: TRBV27
d_call: NA
clone_size: NA

cdr3_aa: CATSDADRPNYGYTF
cdr3_nt: TGTGCCACCAGTGACGCGGACAGGCCTAACTATGGCTACACCTTC
j_call: TRBJ1-2
v_call: TRBV24-1
d_call: TRBD1
clone_size: once

cdr3_aa: CASSQGTGNSPLHF
cdr3_nt: TGTGCCAGCAGCCAAGGGACAGGGAATTCACCCCTCCACTTT
j_call: TRBJ1-6
v_call: TRBV3-1/TRBV3-2
d_call: TRBD1
clone_size: NA

cdr3_aa: CASSQDLVQSSSYNSPLHF
cdr3_nt: TGTGCCAGCAGCCAAGATTTAGTACAGTCGAGCTCCTATAATTCACCCCTCCACTTT
j_call: TRBJ1-6
v_call: TRBV3-1/TRBV3-2
d_call: NA
clone_size: NA

cdr3_aa: CASRRGGGGNEKLFF
cdr3_nt: TGTGCCAGCAGGAGAGGGGGTGGGGGTAATGAAAAACTGTTTTTT
j_call: TRBJ1-4
v_call: TRBV6-6
d_call: NA
clone_size: NA

cdr3_aa: CASSVALGGSQHEQFF
cdr3_nt: TGTGCCAGCAGCGTAGCTTTAGGCGGGAGCCAACATGAGCAGTTCTTC
j_call: TRBJ2-1
v_call: TRBV9
d_call: TRBD2
clone_size: NA

cdr3_aa: CASSLEQGYEQYF
cdr3_nt: TGCGCCAGCAGCTTGGAGCAGGGGTACGAGCAGTACTTC
j_call: TRBJ2-7
v_call: TRBV5-1
d_call: NA
clone_size: NA

cdr3_aa: CASSEFGGGEETQYF
cdr3_nt: TGTGCCAGCAGTGAATTTGGAGGCGGGGAGGAGACCCAGTACTTC
j_call: TRBJ2-5
v_call: TRBV25-1
d_call: NA
clone_size: NA

cdr3_aa: CASGTGTGGWNTEAFF
cdr3_nt: TGTGCCAGCGGAACCGGGACAGGGGGCTGGAACACTGAAGCTTTCTTT
j_call: TRBJ1-1
v_call: TRBV5-4
d_call: TRBD1
clone_size: NA

cdr3_aa: CASSSRDSTEAFF
cdr3_nt: TGTGCCAGCAGCTCCAGGGATAGCACTGAAGCTTTCTTT
j_call: TRBJ1-1
v_call: TRBV7-9
d_call: NA
clone_size: NA

cdr3_aa: CASSASMNTEAFF
cdr3_nt: TGCGCCAGCAGCGCCAGTATGAACACTGAAGCTTTCTTT
j_call: TRBJ1-1
v_call: TRBV5-1
d_call: NA
clone_size: once

cdr3_aa: CASSRTSGRSQETQYF
cdr3_nt: TGTGCTAGCAGCCGGACTAGCGGGAGGTCCCAAGAGACCCAGTACTTC
j_call: TRBJ2-5
v_call: TRBV7-7
d_call: TRBD2
clone_size: NA

cdr3_aa: CASSHPETQYF
cdr3_nt: TGTGCCAGCAGTCATCCAGAGACCCAGTACTTC
j_call: TRBJ2-5
v_call: TRBV28
d_call: NA
clone_size: NA

cdr3_aa: CASIGDTEAFF
cdr3_nt: TGTGCCAGTATAGGGGACACTGAAGCTTTCTTT
j_call: TRBJ1-1
v_call: TRBV19
d_call: NA
clone_size: NA

cdr3_aa: CASSQEVTSRKTQYF
cdr3_nt: TGCGCCAGCAGCCAAGAGGTGACTAGTCGGAAGACCCAGTACTTC
j_call: TRBJ2-5
v_call: TRBV4-3
d_call: NA
clone_size: NA

cdr3_aa: CASSLVAGDQPQHF
cdr3_nt: TGCGCCAGCAGCTTGGTGGCAGGGGATCAGCCCCAGCATTTT
j_call: TRBJ1-5
v_call: TRBV5-1
d_call: NA
clone_size: NA

cdr3_aa: CASSATPESPLHF
cdr3_nt: TGTGCCAGCAGCGCTACGCCGGAGTCACCCCTCCACTTT
j_call: TRBJ1-6
v_call: TRBV7-2
d_call: NA
clone_size: NA

cdr3_aa: CASSTRGTYEQYF
cdr3_nt: TGTGCCAGCAGTACGCGGGGGACCTACGAGCAGTACTTC
j_call: TRBJ2-7
v_call: TRBV7-2
d_call: TRBD2
clone_size: NA

cdr3_aa: CASSFNRGPNEKLFF
cdr3_nt: TGCGCCAGCAGCTTCAACAGGGGGCCTAATGAAAAACTGTTTTTT
j_call: TRBJ1-4
v_call: TRBV5-1
d_call: TRBD1
clone_size: NA

cdr3_aa: CASGRANYNEQFF
cdr3_nt: TGTGCCAGCGGGAGGGCCAATTACAATGAGCAGTTCTTC
j_call: TRBJ2-1
v_call: TRBV6-6
d_call: TRBD2
clone_size: NA

cdr3_aa: CASSAMTGLGETQYF
cdr3_nt: TGTGCCAGCAGCGCGATGACAGGTTTGGGAGAGACCCAGTACTTC
j_call: TRBJ2-5
v_call: TRBV9
d_call: NA
clone_size: NA

cdr3_aa: CASSQYSPSTDTQYF
cdr3_nt: TGTGCCAGCAGCCAATACTCGCCTAGCACAGATACGCAGTATTTT
j_call: TRBJ2-3
v_call: TRBV3-1/TRBV3-2
d_call: NA
clone_size: NA

cdr3_aa: CASGPPDRTAEAFF
cdr3_nt: TGTGCCAGCGGGCCTCCAGACAGGACAGCTGAAGCTTTCTTT
j_call: TRBJ1-1
v_call: TRBV6-5
d_call: NA
clone_size: NA

cdr3_aa: CASGSGTSIADTQYF
cdr3_nt: TGTGCTAGTGGTAGCGGGACTAGTATCGCAGATACGCAGTATTTT
j_call: TRBJ2-3
v_call: TRBV12-5
d_call: TRBD2
clone_size: NA

cdr3_aa: CASSSPVSYEQYF
cdr3_nt: TGTGCCAGCAGCTCCCCCGTCTCCTACGAGCAGTACTTC
j_call: TRBJ2-7
v_call: TRBV7-2
d_call: NA
clone_size: NA

cdr3_aa: CASSYGPGSNYGYTF
cdr3_nt: TGTGCCAGCAGTTATGGTCCGGGTTCTAACTATGGCTACACCTTC
j_call: TRBJ1-2
v_call: TRBV6-5
d_call: NA
clone_size: NA

cdr3_aa: CASSTRQGAYEQYF
cdr3_nt: TGTGCCAGCAGCACGCGACAGGGGGCCTACGAGCAGTACTTC
j_call: TRBJ2-7
v_call: TRBV5-8
d_call: TRBD1
clone_size: NA

cdr3_aa: CASSLYEQYF
cdr3_nt: TGTGCCAGCAGTCTCTACGAGCAGTACTTC
j_call: TRBJ2-7
v_call: TRBV27
d_call: NA
clone_size: NA

cdr3_aa: CASRSGQAPYEQYF
cdr3_nt: TGTGCCAGCAGATCGGGACAGGCCCCCTACGAGCAGTACTTC
j_call: TRBJ2-7
v_call: TRBV28
d_call: TRBD1
clone_size: NA

cdr3_aa: CASSQALTGARNQPQHF
cdr3_nt: TGCGCCAGCAGCCAAGCACTAACAGGAGCGCGCAATCAGCCCCAGCATTTT
j_call: TRBJ1-5
v_call: TRBV4-1
d_call: NA
clone_size: few

cdr3_aa: CASSQDLGDNEQFF
cdr3_nt: TGTGCCAGCAGCCAAGATCTAGGGGACAATGAGCAGTTCTTC
j_call: TRBJ2-1
v_call: TRBV3-1/TRBV3-2
d_call: NA
clone_size: NA

cdr3_aa: CASSEQVSTGSNQPQHF
cdr3_nt: TGTGCCAGCAGTGAACAGGTTTCAACGGGGAGCAATCAGCCCCAGCATTTT
j_call: TRBJ1-5
v_call: TRBV2
d_call: NA
clone_size: NA

cdr3_aa: CAISRMSGNTYEQYF
cdr3_nt: TGTGCCATCAGTAGAATGAGCGGGAACACGTACGAGCAGTACTTC
j_call: TRBJ2-7
v_call: TRBV10-3
d_call: TRBD2
clone_size: NA

cdr3_aa: CASSRGQGASNEKLFF
cdr3_nt: TGCGCCAGCAGCCGCGGACAGGGGGCTTCTAATGAAAAACTGTTTTTT
j_call: TRBJ1-4
v_call: TRBV5-1
d_call: TRBD1
clone_size: NA

cdr3_aa: CASSWTSGYEQYF
cdr3_nt: TGTGCCAGCAGTTGGACTAGCGGCTACGAGCAGTACTTC
j_call: TRBJ2-7
v_call: TRBV2
d_call: TRBD2
clone_size: NA

cdr3_aa: CATRGTSGEQYF
cdr3_nt: TGTGCCACCAGGGGGACTAGCGGGGAGCAGTACTTC
j_call: TRBJ2-7
v_call: TRBV24-1
d_call: TRBD2
clone_size: NA

cdr3_aa: CASSQDVSDRGNYGYTF
cdr3_nt: TGCGCCAGCAGCCAAGACGTTAGTGACAGGGGAAACTATGGCTACACCTTC
j_call: TRBJ1-2
v_call: TRBV4-1
d_call: TRBD1
clone_size: NA

cdr3_aa: CASSEAYGNTGGYTF
cdr3_nt: TGTGCCAGCAGTGAAGCATACGGAAATACAGGAGGCTACACCTTC
j_call: TRBJ1-2
v_call: TRBV6-1
d_call: NA
clone_size: NA

cdr3_aa: CAISEPKGLAGGPGADTQYF
cdr3_nt: TGTGCCATCAGTGAGCCCAAGGGACTAGCGGGAGGGCCTGGGGCAGATACGCAGTATTTT
j_call: TRBJ2-3
v_call: TRBV10-3
d_call: TRBD2
clone_size: NA

cdr3_aa: CASSLAAGNTEAFF
cdr3_nt: TGTGCCAGCAGCTTGGCCGCGGGGAACACTGAAGCTTTCTTT
j_call: TRBJ1-1
v_call: TRBV5-6
d_call: NA
clone_size: NA